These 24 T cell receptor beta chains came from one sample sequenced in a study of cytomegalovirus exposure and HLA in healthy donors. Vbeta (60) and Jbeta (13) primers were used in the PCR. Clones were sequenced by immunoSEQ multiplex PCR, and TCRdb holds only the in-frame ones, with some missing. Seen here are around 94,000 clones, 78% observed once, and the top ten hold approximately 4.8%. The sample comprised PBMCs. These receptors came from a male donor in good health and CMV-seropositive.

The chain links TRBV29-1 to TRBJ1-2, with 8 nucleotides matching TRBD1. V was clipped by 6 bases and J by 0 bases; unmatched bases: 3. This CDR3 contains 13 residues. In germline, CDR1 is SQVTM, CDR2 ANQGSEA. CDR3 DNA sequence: TGCAGCGTAGACAGGGGATCTAACTATGGCTACACCTTC. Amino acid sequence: CSVDRGSNYGYTF.

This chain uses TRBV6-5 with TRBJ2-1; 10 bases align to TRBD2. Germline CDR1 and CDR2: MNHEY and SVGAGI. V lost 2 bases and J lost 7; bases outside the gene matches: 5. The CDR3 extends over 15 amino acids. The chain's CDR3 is CASSYASGRRNEQFF. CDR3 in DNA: TGTGCCAGCAGTTACGCTAGCGGGAGAAGGAATGAGCAGTTCTTC.

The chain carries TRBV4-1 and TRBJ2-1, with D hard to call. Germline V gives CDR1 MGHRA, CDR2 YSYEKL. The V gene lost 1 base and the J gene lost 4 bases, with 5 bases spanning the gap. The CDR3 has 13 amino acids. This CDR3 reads CASSQAVYNEQFF. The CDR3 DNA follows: TGCGCCAGCAGCCAAGCGGTTTACAATGAGCAGTTCTTC.

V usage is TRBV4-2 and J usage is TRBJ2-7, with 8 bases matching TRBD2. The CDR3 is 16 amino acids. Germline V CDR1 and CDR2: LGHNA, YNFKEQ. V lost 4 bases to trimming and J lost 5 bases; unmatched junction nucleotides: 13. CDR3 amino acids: CASSLFDRAGGDEQYF. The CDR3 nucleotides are TGTGCCAGCAGCCTTTTTGATAGGGCGGGGGGTGACGAGCAGTACTTC.

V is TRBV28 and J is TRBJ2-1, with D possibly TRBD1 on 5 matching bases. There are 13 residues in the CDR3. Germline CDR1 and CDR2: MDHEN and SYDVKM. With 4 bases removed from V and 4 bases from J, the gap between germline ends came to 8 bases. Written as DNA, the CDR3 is TGTGCCAGCAGTTCAGACAGATACAATGAGCAGTTCTTC. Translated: CASSSDRYNEQFF. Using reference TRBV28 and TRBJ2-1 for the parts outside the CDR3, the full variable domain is DVKVTQSSRYLVKRTGEKVFLECVQDMDHENMFWYRQDPGLGLRLIYFSYDVKMKEKGDIPEGYSVSREKKERFSLILESASTNQTSMYLCASSSDRYNEQFFGPGTRLTVL.

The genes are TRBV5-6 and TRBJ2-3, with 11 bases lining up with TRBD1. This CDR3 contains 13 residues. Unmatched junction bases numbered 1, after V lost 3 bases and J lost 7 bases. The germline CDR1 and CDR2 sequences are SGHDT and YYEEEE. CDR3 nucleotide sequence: TGTGCCAGCAGCTGGACAGGGGGCAATACGCAGTATTTT. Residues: CASSWTGGNTQYF.

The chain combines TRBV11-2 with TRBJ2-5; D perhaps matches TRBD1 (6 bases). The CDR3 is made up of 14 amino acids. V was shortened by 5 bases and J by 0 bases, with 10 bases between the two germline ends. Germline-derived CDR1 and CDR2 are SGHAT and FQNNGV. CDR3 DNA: TGTGCCAGCAGCGCTAGGGGGTACCAAGAGACCCAGTACTTC. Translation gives CASSARGYQETQYF. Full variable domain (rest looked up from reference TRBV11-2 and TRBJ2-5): EAGVAQSPRYKIIEKRQSVAFWCNPISGHATLYWYQQILGQGPKLLIQFQNNGVVDDSQLPKDRFSAERLKGVDSTLKIQPAKLEDSAVYLCASSARGYQETQYFGPGTRLLVL.

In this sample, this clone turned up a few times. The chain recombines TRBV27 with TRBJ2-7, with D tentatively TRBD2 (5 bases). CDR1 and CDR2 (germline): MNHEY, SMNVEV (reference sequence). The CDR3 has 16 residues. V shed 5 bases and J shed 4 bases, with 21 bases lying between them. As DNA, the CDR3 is TGTGCCAGCAGTCCGGGATATGCAGTAGGGTTTTACGAGCAGTACTTC. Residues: CASSPGYAVGFYEQYF.

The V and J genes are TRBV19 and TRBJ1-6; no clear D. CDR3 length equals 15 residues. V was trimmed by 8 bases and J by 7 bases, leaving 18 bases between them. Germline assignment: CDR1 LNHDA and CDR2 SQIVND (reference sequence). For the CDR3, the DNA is TGTGCCAGTGACATGGGAGGCCCCGGGAATTCACCCCTCCACTTT. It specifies CASDMGGPGNSPLHF.

The CDR3 spells CASKLAGSYEQYF. The DNA for the CDR3 is TGTGCCAGTAAACTAGCGGGATCCTACGAGCAGTACTTC. The chain carries TRBV6-5 and TRBJ2-7, with 10 bases identical to TRBD2. With 9 bases clipped from V and 1 base from J, the junction kept 3 bases outside the gene matches. This CDR3 comprises 13 residues. From germline, CDR1 is MNHEY and CDR2 SVGAGI.

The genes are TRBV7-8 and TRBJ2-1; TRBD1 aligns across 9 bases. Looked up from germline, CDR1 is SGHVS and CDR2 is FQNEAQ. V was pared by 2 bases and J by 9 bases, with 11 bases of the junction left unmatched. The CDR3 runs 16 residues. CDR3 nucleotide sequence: TGTGCCAGCAGCTTAATTTGGGACAGGGATATCGGTGAGCAGTTCTTC. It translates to CASSLIWDRDIGEQFF.

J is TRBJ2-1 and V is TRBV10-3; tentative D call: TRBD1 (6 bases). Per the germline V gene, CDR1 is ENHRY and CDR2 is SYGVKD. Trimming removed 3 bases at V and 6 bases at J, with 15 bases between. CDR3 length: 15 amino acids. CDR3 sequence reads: CAISEFQGPGNEQFF. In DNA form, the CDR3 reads TGTGCCATCAGTGAATTTCAGGGGCCAGGCAATGAGCAGTTCTTC.

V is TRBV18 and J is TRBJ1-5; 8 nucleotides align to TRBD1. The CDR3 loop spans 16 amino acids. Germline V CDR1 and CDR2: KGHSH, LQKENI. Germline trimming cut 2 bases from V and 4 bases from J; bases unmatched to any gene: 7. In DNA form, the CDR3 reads TGTGCCAGCTCACCAGACAGACAGGGGCCAAATCAGCCCCAGCATTTT. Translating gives CASSPDRQGPNQPQHF.

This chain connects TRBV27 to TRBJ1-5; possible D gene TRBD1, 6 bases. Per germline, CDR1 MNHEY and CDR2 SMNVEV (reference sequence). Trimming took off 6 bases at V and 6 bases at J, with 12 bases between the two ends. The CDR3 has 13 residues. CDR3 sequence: CASSIQGGQPQHF. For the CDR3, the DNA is TGTGCCAGCAGCATACAGGGCGGTCAGCCCCAGCATTTT.

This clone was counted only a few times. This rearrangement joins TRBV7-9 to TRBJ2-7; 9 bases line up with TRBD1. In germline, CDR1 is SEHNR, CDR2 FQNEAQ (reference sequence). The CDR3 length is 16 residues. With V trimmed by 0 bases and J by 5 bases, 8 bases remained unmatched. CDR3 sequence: CASSLAHGTGNNEQYF. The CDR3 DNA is TGTGCCAGCAGCTTAGCGCACGGGACAGGGAACAACGAGCAGTACTTC.

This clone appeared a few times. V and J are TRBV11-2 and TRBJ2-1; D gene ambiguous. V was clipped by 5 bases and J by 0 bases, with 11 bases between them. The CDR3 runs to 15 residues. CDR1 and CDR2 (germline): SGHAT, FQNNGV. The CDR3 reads CASSPLLSSYNEQFF. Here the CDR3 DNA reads TGTGCCAGCAGCCCCCTCCTTAGCTCCTACAATGAGCAGTTCTTC.

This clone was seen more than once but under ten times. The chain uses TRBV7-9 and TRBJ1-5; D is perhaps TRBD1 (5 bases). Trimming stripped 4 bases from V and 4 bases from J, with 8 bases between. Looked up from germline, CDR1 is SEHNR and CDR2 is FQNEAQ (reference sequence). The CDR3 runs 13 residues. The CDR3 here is CASSSGGNQPQHF. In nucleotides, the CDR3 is TGTGCCAGCAGCTCGGGGGGTAATCAGCCCCAGCATTTT. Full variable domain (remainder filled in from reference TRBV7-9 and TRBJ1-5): DTGVSQNPRHKITKRGQNVTFRCDPISEHNRLYWYRQTLGQGPEFLTYFQNEAQLEKSRLLSDRFSAERPKGSFSTLEIQRTEQGDSAMYLCASSSGGNQPQHFGDGTRLSIL.

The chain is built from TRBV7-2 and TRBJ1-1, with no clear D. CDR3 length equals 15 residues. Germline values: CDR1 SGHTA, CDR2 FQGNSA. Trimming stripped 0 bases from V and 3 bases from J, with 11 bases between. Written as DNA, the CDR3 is TGTGCCAGCAGCTTAGCTCCCCAGACTCACACTGAAGCTTTCTTT. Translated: CASSLAPQTHTEAFF.

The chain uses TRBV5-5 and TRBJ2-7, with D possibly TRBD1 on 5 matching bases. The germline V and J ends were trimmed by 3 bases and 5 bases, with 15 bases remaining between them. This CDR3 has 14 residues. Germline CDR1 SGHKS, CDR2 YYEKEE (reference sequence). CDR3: CASSSRRVDHEQYF. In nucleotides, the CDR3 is TGTGCCAGCAGCTCGCGCAGGGTGGACCACGAGCAGTACTTC.

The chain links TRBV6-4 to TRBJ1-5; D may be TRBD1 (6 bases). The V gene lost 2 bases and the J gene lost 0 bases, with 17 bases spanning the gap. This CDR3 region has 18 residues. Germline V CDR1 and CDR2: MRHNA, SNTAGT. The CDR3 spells CASSDVRDIEYSNQPQHF. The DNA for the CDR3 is TGTGCCAGCAGTGACGTTAGGGACATCGAATATAGCAATCAGCCCCAGCATTTT.

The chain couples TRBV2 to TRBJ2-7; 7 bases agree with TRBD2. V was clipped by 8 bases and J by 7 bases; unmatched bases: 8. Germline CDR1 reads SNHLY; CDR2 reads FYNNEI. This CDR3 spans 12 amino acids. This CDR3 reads CASFSRGEEQYF. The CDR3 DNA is TGTGCCAGCTTTAGTCGGGGGGAAGAGCAGTACTTC.

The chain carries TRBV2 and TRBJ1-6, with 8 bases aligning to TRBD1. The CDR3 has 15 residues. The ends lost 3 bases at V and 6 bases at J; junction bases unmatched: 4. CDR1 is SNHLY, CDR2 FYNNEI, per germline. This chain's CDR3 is CASSERTGSNSPLHF. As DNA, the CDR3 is TGTGCCAGCAGTGAGAGGACAGGGAGTAATTCACCCCTCCACTTT.

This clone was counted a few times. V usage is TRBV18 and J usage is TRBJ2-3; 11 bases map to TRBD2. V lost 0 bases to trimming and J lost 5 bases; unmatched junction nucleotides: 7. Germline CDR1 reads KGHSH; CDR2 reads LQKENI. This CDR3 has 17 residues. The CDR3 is CASSPPGFTSGGDTQYF. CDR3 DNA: TGTGCCAGCTCACCACCGGGTTTTACTAGCGGGGGAGATACGCAGTATTTT.

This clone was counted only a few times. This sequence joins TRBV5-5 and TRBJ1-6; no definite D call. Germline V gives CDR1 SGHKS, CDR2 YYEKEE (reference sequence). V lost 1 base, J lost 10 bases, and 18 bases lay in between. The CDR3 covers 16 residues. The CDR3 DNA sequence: TGTGCCAGCAGCTTGTCCCCTGACGGAGAAAGGTCACCCCTCCACTTT. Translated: CASSLSPDGERSPLHF.